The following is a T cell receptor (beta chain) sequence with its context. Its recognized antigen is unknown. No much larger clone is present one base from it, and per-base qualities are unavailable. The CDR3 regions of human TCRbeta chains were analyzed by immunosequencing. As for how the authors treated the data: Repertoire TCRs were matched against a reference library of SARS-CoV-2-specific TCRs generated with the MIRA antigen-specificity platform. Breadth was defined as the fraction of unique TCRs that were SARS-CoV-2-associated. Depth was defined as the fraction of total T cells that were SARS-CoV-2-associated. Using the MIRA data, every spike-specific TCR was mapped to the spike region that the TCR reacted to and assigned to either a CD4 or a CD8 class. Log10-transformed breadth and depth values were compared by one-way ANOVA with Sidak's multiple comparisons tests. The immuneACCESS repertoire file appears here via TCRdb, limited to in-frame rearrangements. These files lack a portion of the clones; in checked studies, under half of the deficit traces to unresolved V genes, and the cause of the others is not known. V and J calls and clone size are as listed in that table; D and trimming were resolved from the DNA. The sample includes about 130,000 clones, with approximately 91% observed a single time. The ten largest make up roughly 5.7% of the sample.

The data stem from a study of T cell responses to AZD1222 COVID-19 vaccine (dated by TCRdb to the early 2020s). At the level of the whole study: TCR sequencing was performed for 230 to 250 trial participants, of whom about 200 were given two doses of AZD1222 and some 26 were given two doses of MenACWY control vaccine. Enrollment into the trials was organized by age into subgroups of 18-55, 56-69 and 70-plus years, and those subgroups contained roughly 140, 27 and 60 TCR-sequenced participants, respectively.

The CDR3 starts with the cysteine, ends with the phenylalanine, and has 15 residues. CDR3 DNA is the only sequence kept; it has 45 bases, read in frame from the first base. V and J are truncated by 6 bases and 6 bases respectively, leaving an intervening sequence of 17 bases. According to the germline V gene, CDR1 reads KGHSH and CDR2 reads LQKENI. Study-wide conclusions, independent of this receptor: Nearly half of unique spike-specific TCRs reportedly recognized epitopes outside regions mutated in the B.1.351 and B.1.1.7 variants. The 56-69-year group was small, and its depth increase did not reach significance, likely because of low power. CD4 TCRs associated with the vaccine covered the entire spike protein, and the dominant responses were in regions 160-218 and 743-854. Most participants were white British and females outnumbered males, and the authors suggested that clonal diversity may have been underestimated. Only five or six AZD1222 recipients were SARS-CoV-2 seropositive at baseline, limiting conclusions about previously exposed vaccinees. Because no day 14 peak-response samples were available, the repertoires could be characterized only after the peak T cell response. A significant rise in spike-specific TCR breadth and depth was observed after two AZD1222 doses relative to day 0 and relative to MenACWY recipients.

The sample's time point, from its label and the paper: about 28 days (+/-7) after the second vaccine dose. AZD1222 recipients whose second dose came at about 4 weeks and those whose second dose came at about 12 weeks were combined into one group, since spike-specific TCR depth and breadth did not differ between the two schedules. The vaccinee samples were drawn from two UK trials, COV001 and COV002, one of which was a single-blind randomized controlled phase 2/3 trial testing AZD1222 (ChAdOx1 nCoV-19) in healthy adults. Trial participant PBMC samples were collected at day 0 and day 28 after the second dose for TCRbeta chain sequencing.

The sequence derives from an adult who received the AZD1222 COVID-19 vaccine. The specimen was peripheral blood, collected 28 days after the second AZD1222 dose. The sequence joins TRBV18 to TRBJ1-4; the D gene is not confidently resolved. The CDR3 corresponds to CASSRMGAFDEKLFF. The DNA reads TGTGCCAGCTCCCGAATGGGCGCGTTCGATGAAAAACTGTTTTTT.